Following are 15 T cell receptor beta chains from one sample sequenced in a study of Graves' ophthalmopathy and Graves' hyperthyroidism. TCR beta CDR3 regions were amplified from RNA transcripts. The workflow started with a first-round RT-PCR run with HTBI primers and then moved on to a second-round multiplex PCR. TCRdb independently ran MiXCR on the multiplex PCR reads; one entry per CDR3 protein. The profile shows 210,000 or so distinct CDR3 sequences, around 30% of them singletons. Sequenced: peripheral blood. These receptor sequences come from a man in his fifties or sixties with Graves' ophthalmopathy.

CDR3 sequence reads: CASSQVWETSETQYF. The CDR3 nucleotides read TGTGCCAGCAGCCAAGTGTGGGAGACTTCAGAGACCCAGTACTTC. The chain joins TRBV3-1 to TRBJ2-5; a weak D match, TRBD2 (5 bases). CDR3 length equals 15 residues. Germline V gives CDR1 LGHDT, CDR2 YNNKEL (reference sequence). The ends were cut back, 1 base at V and 4 bases at J, with 13 bases in the middle.

This clonotype has ten or more counts. This chain connects TRBV28 to TRBJ1-5, with D perhaps TRBD1 (5 bases). This CDR3 spans 15 amino acids. Germline assignment: CDR1 MDHEN and CDR2 SYDVKM. V was pared by 7 bases and J by 7 bases, with 20 bases between. In DNA form, the CDR3 reads TGTGCCAGCAATGATGCTTGGGGGAAGGTGCAGCCCCAGCATTTT. Translating it yields CASNDAWGKVQPQHF.

This clonotype occurred many times. The chain couples TRBV11-2 to TRBJ1-2; TRBD1 might be the D (5 bases). Germline V CDR1 and CDR2: SGHAT, FQNNGV. This CDR3 has 14 amino acids. V was clipped by 5 bases and J by 0 bases, with 10 bases between them. The CDR3 bases are TGTGCCAGCAGCCTCGTGGGGGCTAACTATGGCTACACCTTC. This gives the protein CASSLVGANYGYTF.

This chain connects TRBV7-3 to TRBJ1-3; D not resolved. Germline CDR1 and CDR2: SGHTA and FQGTGA. The germline V and J ends were trimmed by 5 bases and 3 bases, with 8 bases remaining between them. The CDR3 length is 13 residues. In DNA form, the CDR3 reads TGTGCCAGCAGCGCGGTTGGTGGAAACACCATATATTTT. Translating it yields CASSAVGGNTIYF.

This clonotype was seen many times. The chain has TRBV6-2 or TRBV6-3 and TRBJ2-2; D unresolved. CDR3 length equals 14 residues. The germline V gene encodes CDR1 MNHEY and CDR2 SVGEGT. V was cut by 7 bases and J by 9 bases, with 18 bases left in between. The CDR3 DNA reads as TGTGCCAGCACTCGAGACTCCCCCCGCCGGGAGCTGTTTTTT. Its protein is CASTRDSPRRELFF.

Ten or more counts support this clonotype. The gene calls are TRBV19 and TRBJ1-5; 7 bases map to TRBD1. The CDR3 totals 15 residues. The trim removed 5 bases at V and 5 bases at J, leaving 9 bases unmatched. Per the germline V gene, CDR1 is LNHDA and CDR2 is SQIVND (reference sequence). The DNA of the CDR3 is TGTGCCAGTAGTCCCCAGGGACAGAGCCATCAGCCCCAGCATTTT. Encoded protein: CASSPQGQSHQPQHF.

In this sample, this clonotype turned up many times. V and J are TRBV4-1 and TRBJ1-2, with 7 bases identical to TRBD1. Germline loops: CDR1 MGHRA, CDR2 YSYEKL. The CDR3 runs 13 residues. V dropped 5 bases and J dropped 8; count of bases not matched to a gene: 8. CDR3 region: CASSSTGDGGYTF. CDR3 coding DNA: TGCGCCAGCAGCTCCACAGGGGATGGCGGCTACACCTTC.

The V gene is TRBV29-1, the J gene TRBJ2-5; possibly TRBD2 for D (6 bases). The CDR3 length is 13 residues. Germline CDR1 reads SQVTM; CDR2 reads ANQGSEA. The CDR3 bases are TGCTCCTGGGGCCTAGCGCCCCAAGAGACCCAGTACTTC. Translation: CSWGLAPQETQYF.

The chain carries TRBV9 and TRBJ2-7; TRBD2 agrees at 8 bases. This CDR3 is built from 17 residues. CDR1 is SGDLS and CDR2 is YYNGEE in the germline V gene. V shed 4 bases, J shed 6 bases, and the junction held 18 bases outside the gene matches. The CDR3 nucleotides are TGTGCCAGCAGCCCCCGTTGGGCGGGAGGACCAACCTCCGAGCAGTACTTC. Translated: CASSPRWAGGPTSEQYF.

The V call is TRBV11-1, the J call TRBJ2-5, with D tentatively TRBD1 or TRBD2 (6 bases each). V lost 4 bases, J lost 4 bases, and 19 bases lay in between. The CDR3 consists of 16 residues. CDR1 and CDR2 from the germline V gene are SGHAT and FQDESV (reference sequence). DNA for the CDR3: TGTGCCAGCAGCTACTCTCAGGGGAGGCCTGGAGAGACCCAGTACTTC. This gives the protein CASSYSQGRPGETQYF.

In this sample, this clonotype turned up a few times. This chain joins TRBV7-8 and TRBJ2-7; D possibly corresponds to TRBD2 (6 bases). The V gene's germline CDR1 is SGHVS and CDR2 FQNEAQ. Trimming shortened V by 2 bases and J by 3 bases, and 11 bases separated the two germline ends. The length of the CDR3 is 14 residues. CDR3 bases: TGTGCCAGCAGCTTAACGACGACTAGCTACGAGCAGTACTTC. It is translated as CASSLTTTSYEQYF.

The CDR3 sequence: CASSVGTAYGYTF. CDR3 DNA: TGTGCCAGCAGCGTCGGTACGGCCTATGGCTACACCTTC. The rearrangement joins TRBV12-3 or TRBV12-4 to TRBJ1-2; D not certain. The CDR3 covers 13 residues. Trimming took off 6 bases at V and 4 bases at J, with 12 bases between the two ends.

This clonotype occurred many times. The V gene is TRBV29-1, the J gene TRBJ1-2; D gene unclear. The length of the CDR3 is 13 residues. Germline V CDR1 and CDR2: SQVTM, ANQGSEA. Trimming pared 1 base from V and 8 bases from J, leaving 14 bases between. Written as DNA, the CDR3 is TGCAGCGTTGAAGTGTCCTCCGGGAGGGGCTACACCTTC. Amino acid sequence: CSVEVSSGRGYTF.

In its sample, this clonotype was seen many times. The chain carries TRBV12-3 or TRBV12-4 and TRBJ1-3; weak D call: TRBD1 (6 bases). The length of the CDR3 is 15 residues. V was shortened by 0 bases and J by 2 bases, with 8 bases between the two germline ends. CDR3 region: CASSLAAGAGNTIYF. The DNA for the CDR3 is TGTGCCAGCAGTTTAGCGGCAGGGGCTGGAAACACCATATATTTT.

The V call is TRBV10-3, the J call TRBJ2-5, with D maybe TRBD1 (6 bases). The length of the CDR3 is 16 residues. The V end lost 0 bases, the J end lost 5 bases, and 16 bases lay between the germline ends. Germline CDR1 reads ENHRY; CDR2 reads SYGVKD. This CDR3 reads CAISESIDRSGETQYF. The CDR3 region has the DNA TGTGCCATCAGTGAGTCGATTGACAGGTCCGGGGAGACCCAGTACTTC.